This T cell receptor beta chain was captured by sequencing in a study of siplizumab effects on memory and regulatory T cells. Whole-study results and caveats: Memory T cells appeared less diverse than naive cells, which seemed to contribute substantially to alloresponse. Tregs proliferating in siplizumab cultures lacked confirmation of their suppressive function.

To note about this clone: Its antigen is undetermined.

Clones were sequenced by immunoSEQ multiplex PCR, and TCRdb holds only the in-frame ones, with some missing. The sample carries 70,000 to 95,000 clones, 75% to 90% recorded once. This TCR was sampled from a human donor in good health. The sequenced sample was CD4+ T cells sorted from blood.

The DNA of the CDR3 is TGTGCCAGCTCACCCTCAGGGGCCAGCAATCAGCCCCAGCATTTT. This translates into CASSPSGASNQPQHF. The chain couples TRBV18 to TRBJ1-5; TRBD1 might be the D (6 bases). From germline, CDR1 is KGHSH and CDR2 LQKENI. The CDR3 has 15 amino acids. V was pared by 3 bases and J by 1 base, with 10 bases between.